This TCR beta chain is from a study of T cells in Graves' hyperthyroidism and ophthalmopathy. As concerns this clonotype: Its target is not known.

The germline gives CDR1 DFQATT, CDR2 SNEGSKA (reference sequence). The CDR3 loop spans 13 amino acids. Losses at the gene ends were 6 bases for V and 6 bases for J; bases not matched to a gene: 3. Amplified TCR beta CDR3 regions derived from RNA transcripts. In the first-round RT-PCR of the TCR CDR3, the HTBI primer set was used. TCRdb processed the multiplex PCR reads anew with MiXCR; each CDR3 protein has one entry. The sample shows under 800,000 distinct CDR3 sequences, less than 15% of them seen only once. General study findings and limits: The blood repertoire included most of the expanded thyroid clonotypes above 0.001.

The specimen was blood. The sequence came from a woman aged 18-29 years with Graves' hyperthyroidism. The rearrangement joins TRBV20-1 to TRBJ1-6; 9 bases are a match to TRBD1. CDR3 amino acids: CSASTGGNSPLHF. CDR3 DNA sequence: TGCAGTGCGTCGACAGGGGGTAATTCACCCCTCCACTTT.